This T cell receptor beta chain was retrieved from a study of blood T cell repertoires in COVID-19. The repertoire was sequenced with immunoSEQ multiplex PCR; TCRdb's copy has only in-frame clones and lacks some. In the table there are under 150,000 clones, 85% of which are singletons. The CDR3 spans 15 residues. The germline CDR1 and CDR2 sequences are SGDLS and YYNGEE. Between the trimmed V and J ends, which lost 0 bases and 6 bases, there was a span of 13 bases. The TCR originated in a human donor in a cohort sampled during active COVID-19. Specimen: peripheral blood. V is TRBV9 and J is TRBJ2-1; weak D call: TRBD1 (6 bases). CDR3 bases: TGTGCCAGCAGCGTAGATCCAGGGGTGATCAATGAGCAGTTCTTC. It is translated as CASSVDPGVINEQFF.